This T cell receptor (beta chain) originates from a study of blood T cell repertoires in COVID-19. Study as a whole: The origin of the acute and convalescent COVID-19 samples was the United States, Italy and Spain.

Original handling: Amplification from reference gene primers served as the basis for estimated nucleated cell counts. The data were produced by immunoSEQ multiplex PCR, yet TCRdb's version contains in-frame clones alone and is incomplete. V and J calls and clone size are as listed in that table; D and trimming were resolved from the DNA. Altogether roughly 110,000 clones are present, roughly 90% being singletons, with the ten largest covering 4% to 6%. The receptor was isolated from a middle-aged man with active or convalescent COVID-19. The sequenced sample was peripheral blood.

The CDR3 is CASSHQRDGEQYF. DNA of the CDR3: TGCGCCAGCAGCCACCAGCGGGATGGCGAGCAGTACTTC. The chain employs TRBV4-1 and TRBJ2-7; 7 bases fit TRBD2. V lost 3 bases and J lost 6; bases outside the gene matches: 5. The CDR3 is 13 residues long. Germline CDR1 reads MGHRA; CDR2 reads YSYEKL.